The 20 T cell receptor beta chains presented below share a single source sample, sequenced in a study of control samples from healthy donors and cancer patients. Using immunoSEQ multiplex PCR, the repertoire was profiled, and TCRdb retains in-frame clones only, with some absent. The data hold tens of thousands of clones, with around 97% observed a single time. Sequencing was carried out using blood. Receptors were obtained from a woman aged 25 to 39 in good health.

This chain connects TRBV28 to TRBJ2-7; tentative D call: TRBD2 (6 bases). Deletions cut 9 bases from V and 6 bases from J, with 21 bases between. The CDR3 extends over 14 amino acids. Germline V gene data show CDR1 as MDHEN and CDR2 as SYDVKM. CDR3 nucleotide sequence: TGTGCCAGTTTTCGGGTGTCTAGCGCGAGCGAGCAGTACTTC. Its translation is CASFRVSSASEQYF.

The J gene is TRBJ2-3, the V gene TRBV30; D not certain. The CDR3 contains 12 residues. Germline CDR1 GTSNPN, CDR2 SVGIG (reference sequence). V lost 1 base and J 2 bases, leaving 4 bases between the germline ends. The CDR3 here is CAWSGTTDTQYF. CDR3 nucleotide sequence: TGTGCCTGGAGTGGCACCACAGATACGCAGTATTTT.

This clone was counted a few times. This chain uses TRBV4-1 with TRBJ2-7, with D perhaps being TRBD1 or TRBD2 (6 bases each). The germline gives CDR1 MGHRA, CDR2 YSYEKL. This CDR3 is built from 13 residues. V dropped 2 bases and J dropped 4 bases, with 9 bases sitting between them. The CDR3 sequence: CASSQTGTYEQYF. The CDR3 DNA sequence: TGCGCCAGCAGCCAAACAGGGACTTACGAGCAGTACTTC.

CDR3 bases: TGCGCCAGCAGCTTGAACGGGAGGGGTACGGCTGGGGCGCAGTATTTT. Translating gives CASSLNGRGTAGAQYF. The chain links TRBV5-1 to TRBJ2-3; TRBD2 matches 8 bases. Germline CDR1 is SGHRS and CDR2 is YFSETQ. V trimming: 1 base; J trimming: 10 bases; junction bases outside the gene matches: 14. CDR3 size: 16 residues.

This chain uses TRBV7-9 with TRBJ2-7, with TRBD1 as a possible D gene (6 bases). This CDR3 has 15 residues. The V end was cut by 5 bases, the J end by 2 bases, with 16 bases between. Germline V gene lookup returns CDR1 SEHNR and CDR2 FQNEAQ (reference sequence). The CDR3 bases are TGTGCCAGCAGCCCCCCCGGACAGAAAGCCTACGAGCAGTACTTC. This sequence encodes CASSPPGQKAYEQYF.

This chain links TRBV6-5 with TRBJ2-3; 11 positions agree with TRBD2. The CDR3 is 16 residues long. Germline values: CDR1 MNHEY, CDR2 SVGAGI. The V and J ends lost 0 bases and 2 bases, in that order; junction bases with no gene match: 1. The CDR3 coding sequence is TGTGCCAGCAGTTACTCGACTAGCGGGAACACAGATACGCAGTATTTT. Translated, it gives CASSYSTSGNTDTQYF.

J is TRBJ2-1 and V is TRBV30; D ambiguous. Looked up from germline, CDR1 is GTSNPN and CDR2 is SVGIG (reference sequence). Trimming took off 0 bases at V and 6 bases at J, with 6 bases between the two ends. The CDR3 consists of 12 residues. CDR3 sequence (DNA): TGTGCCTGGAGTGTTTCTAGCAATGAGCAGTTCTTC. Amino acids: CAWSVSSNEQFF.

V is TRBV4-1 and J is TRBJ2-5; 8 nucleotides match TRBD2. V gave up 0 bases and J gave up 4 bases; unmatched junction bases: 7. There are 16 residues in the CDR3. Germline CDR1 and CDR2: MGHRA and YSYEKL. The CDR3 DNA is TGCGCCAGCAGCCAAGATAATCGTCTAGCGGGAGAGACCCAGTACTTC. Protein sequence: CASSQDNRLAGETQYF.

This clone was found once. The chain is built from TRBV4-2 and TRBJ1-1; D is undetermined. The CDR3 totals 12 residues. V lost 1 base to trimming and J lost 8 bases, with 8 bases between them. The germline CDR1 and CDR2 sequences are LGHNA and YNFKEQ. The CDR3 loop is CASSQGEKEAFF. CDR3 DNA: TGTGCCAGCAGCCAAGGGGAGAAGGAAGCTTTCTTT.

The J gene is TRBJ2-5, the V gene TRBV5-5; 10 nucleotides align to TRBD2. Per germline, CDR1 SGHKS and CDR2 YYEKEE (reference sequence). The CDR3 totals 17 residues. J lost 4 bases, V lost 0 bases, and 9 bases had no gene match. CDR3 nucleotides: TGTGCCAGCAGCTTGGTTTCTAGCGGGAGTTGGTCAGAGACCCAGTACTTC. It encodes CASSLVSSGSWSETQYF.

This chain links TRBV6-2 or TRBV6-3 with TRBJ2-1; 12 nucleotides align to TRBD2. V dropped 2 bases and J dropped 3; count of bases not matched to a gene: 8. The CDR3 covers 18 residues. CDR1 and CDR2 from the germline V gene are MNHEY and SVGEGT. The CDR3 region has the DNA TGTGCCAGCAGTTACACGGGACTAGCGGGTTTCGACTACAATGAGCAGTTCTTC. It is translated as CASSYTGLAGFDYNEQFF.

V is TRBV28 and J is TRBJ1-4; 8 bases align to TRBD1. CDR1 and CDR2 from the germline V gene are MDHEN and SYDVKM. The CDR3 is 17 residues long. With 3 bases clipped from V and 8 bases from J, the junction kept 14 bases outside the gene matches. The CDR3 reads CASSFGALTGESEKLFF. The CDR3 nucleotides are TGTGCCAGCAGTTTCGGTGCCCTGACAGGGGAAAGCGAAAAACTGTTTTTT.

The genes are TRBV28 and TRBJ2-2; unclear D gene. Germline V lookup: CDR1 MDHEN, CDR2 SYDVKM. V shed 8 bases and J shed 1 base, with 5 bases lying between them. This CDR3 is 12 amino acids long. The CDR3 sequence: CASRWNTGELFF. For the CDR3, the DNA is TGTGCCAGCCGCTGGAACACCGGGGAGCTGTTTTTT.

The gene calls are TRBV7-2 and TRBJ2-7; a weak D match, TRBD2 (6 bases). This CDR3 has 17 residues. The V gene lost 0 bases and the J gene lost 3 bases, with 18 bases spanning the gap. CDR1 and CDR2 from the germline V gene are SGHTA and FQGNSA. This chain's CDR3 is CASSLAGLSGYIYEQYF. CDR3 nucleotide sequence: TGTGCCAGCAGCTTAGCGGGACTTAGCGGTTACATCTACGAGCAGTACTTC.

The chain has TRBV28 and TRBJ1-5; the match to TRBD1 covers 8 bases. After removal of 3 bases from V and 4 bases from J, the junction contained 8 bases not matched to a gene. CDR1 MDHEN and CDR2 SYDVKM come from the germline V gene. The CDR3 consists of 16 residues. The CDR3 spells CASSFTRTGLNQPQHF. CDR3 bases: TGTGCCAGCAGTTTCACCCGGACAGGGTTAAATCAGCCCCAGCATTTT.

The chain is built from TRBV29-1 and TRBJ2-3; tentative D call: TRBD1 (6 bases). Deletions cut 6 bases from V and 4 bases from J, with 17 bases between. Germline CDR1 reads SQVTM; CDR2 reads ANQGSEA. CDR3 length: 14 amino acids. CDR3 in amino acids: CSVLTGTRADTQYF. The CDR3 bases are TGCAGCGTCCTAACGGGGACACGGGCAGATACGCAGTATTTT.

The chain employs TRBV27 and TRBJ1-2; 7 positions match TRBD1. The trim removed 5 bases at V and 6 bases at J, leaving 6 bases unmatched. Germline V gene data show CDR1 as MNHEY and CDR2 as SMNVEV (reference sequence). The CDR3 covers 13 residues. The CDR3 DNA reads TGTGCCAGCAGTGACAGGGAAGTGAATGGCTACACCTTC. This sequence encodes CASSDREVNGYTF.

This rearrangement joins TRBV5-4 to TRBJ2-7; no clear D gene. V was pared by 4 bases and J by 3 bases, with 11 bases between. CDR1 is SGHNT, CDR2 YYREEE, per germline (reference sequence). CDR3 length: 13 residues. In DNA form, the CDR3 reads TGTGCCAGCAGCCCGGAAATGGGCTACGAGCAGTACTTC. It codes for CASSPEMGYEQYF.

This chain's CDR3 is CASSLDGTGPYEQYF. For the CDR3, the DNA is TGTGCCAGCAGTTTAGATGGGACAGGTCCCTACGAGCAGTACTTC. This rearrangement joins TRBV27 to TRBJ2-7; 8 positions agree with TRBD1. The CDR3 is made up of 15 amino acids. The V segment lost 2 bases and the J segment 2 bases; nucleotides outside the gene matches: 5. Germline loops: CDR1 MNHEY, CDR2 SMNVEV (reference sequence).

DNA for the CDR3: TGTGCCAGCAGCGTGGTTGGGTCGGGGACTGAAGCTTTCTTT. Protein: CASSVVGSGTEAFF. The V and J genes are TRBV28 and TRBJ1-1, with D uncertain. V lost 6 bases and J lost 5, with 16 bases in between. Germline CDR1 and CDR2: MDHEN and SYDVKM. This CDR3 is 14 amino acids long.